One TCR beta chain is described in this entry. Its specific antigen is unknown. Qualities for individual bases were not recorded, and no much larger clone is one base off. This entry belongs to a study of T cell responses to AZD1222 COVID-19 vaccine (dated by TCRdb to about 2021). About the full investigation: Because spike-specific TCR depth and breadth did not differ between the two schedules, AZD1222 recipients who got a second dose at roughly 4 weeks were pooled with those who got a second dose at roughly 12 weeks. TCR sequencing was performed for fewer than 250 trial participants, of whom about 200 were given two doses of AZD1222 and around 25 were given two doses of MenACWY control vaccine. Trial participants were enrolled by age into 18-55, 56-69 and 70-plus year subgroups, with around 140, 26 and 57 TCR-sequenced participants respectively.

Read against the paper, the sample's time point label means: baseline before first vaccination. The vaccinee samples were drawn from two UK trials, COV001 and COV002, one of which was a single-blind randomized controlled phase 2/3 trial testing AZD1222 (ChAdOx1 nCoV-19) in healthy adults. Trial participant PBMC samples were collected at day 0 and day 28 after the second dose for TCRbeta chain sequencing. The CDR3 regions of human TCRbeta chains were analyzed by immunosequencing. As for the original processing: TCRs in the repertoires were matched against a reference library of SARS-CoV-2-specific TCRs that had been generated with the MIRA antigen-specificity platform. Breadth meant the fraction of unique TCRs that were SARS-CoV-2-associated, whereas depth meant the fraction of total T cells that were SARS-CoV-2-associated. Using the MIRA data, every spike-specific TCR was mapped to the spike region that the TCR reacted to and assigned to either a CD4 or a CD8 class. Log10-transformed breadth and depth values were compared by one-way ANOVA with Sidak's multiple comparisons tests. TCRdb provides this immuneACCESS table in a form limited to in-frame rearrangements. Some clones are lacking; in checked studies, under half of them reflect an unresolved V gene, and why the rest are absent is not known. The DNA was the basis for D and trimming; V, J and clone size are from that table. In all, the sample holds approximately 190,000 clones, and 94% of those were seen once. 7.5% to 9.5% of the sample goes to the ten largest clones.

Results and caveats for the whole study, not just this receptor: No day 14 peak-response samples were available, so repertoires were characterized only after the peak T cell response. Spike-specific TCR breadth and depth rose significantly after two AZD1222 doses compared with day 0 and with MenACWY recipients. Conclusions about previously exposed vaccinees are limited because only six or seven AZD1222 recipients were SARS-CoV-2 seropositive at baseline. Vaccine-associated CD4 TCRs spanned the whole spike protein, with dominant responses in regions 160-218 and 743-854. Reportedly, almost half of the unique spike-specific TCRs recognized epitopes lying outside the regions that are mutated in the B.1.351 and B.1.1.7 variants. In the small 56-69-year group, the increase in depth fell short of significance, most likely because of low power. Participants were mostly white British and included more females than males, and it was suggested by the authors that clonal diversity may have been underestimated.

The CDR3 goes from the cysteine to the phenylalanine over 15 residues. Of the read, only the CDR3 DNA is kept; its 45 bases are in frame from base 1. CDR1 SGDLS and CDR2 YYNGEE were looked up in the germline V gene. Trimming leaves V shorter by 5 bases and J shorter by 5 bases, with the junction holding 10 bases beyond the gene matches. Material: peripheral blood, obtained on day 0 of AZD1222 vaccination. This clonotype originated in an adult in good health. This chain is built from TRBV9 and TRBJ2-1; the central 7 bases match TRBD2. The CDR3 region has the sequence CASSPGGTNHNEQFF. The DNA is TGTGCCAGCAGTCCCGGGGGGACTAATCACAATGAGCAGTTCTTC.